This entry lists 2 T cell receptor beta chains sequenced from one sample in a study of cytomegalovirus exposure and HLA in healthy donors. Vbeta (60) and Jbeta (13) primers were used in the PCR. Here immunoSEQ multiplex PCR was the method, and the copy in TCRdb shows in-frame clones only, minus some. The profile shows over 80,000 clones, about four fifths of them singletons. The source material was PBMCs. These receptors originate from a female donor in good health and CMV-seropositive.

In its sample, this clone was seen a few times. This sample also contains other DNA sequences that code for the same CDR3. The chain has TRBV27 and TRBJ1-2; weak D call: TRBD1 (5 bases). Germline V gene sequence: CDR1 MNHEY, CDR2 SMNVEV (reference sequence). CDR3 length: 13 residues. V was clipped by 2 bases and J by 5 bases, with 9 bases between them. The CDR3 DNA reads TGTGCCAGCAGTTTACAGGGCCCTTATGGCTACACCTTC. Its protein is CASSLQGPYGYTF.

Turning to this clone: A read error may account for a junction end that differs from germline. This chain joins TRBV4-3 and TRBJ1-1; a possible D gene is TRBD1 (5 bases). The CDR3 spans 16 residues. CDR1 is LGHNA and CDR2 is YSLEER in the germline V gene. The CDR3 DNA sequence: TGCGCCGGCAGCCAAGATTATCCGGGTAAGGGGACTGAAGCTTTCTTT. This codes for CAGSQDYPGKGTEAFF.